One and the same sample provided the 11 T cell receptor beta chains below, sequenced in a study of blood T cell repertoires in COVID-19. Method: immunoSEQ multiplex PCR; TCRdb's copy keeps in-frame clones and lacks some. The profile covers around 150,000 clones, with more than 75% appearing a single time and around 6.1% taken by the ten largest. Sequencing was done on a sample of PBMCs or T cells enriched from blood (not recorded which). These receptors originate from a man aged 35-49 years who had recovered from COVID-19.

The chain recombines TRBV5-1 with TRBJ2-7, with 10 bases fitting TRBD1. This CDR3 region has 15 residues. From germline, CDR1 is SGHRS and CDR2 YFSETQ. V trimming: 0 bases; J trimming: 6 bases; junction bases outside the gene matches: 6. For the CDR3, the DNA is TGCGCCAGCAGCTTGGCCGGACAGGGGGTGGTCGAGCAGTACTTC. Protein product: CASSLAGQGVVEQYF.

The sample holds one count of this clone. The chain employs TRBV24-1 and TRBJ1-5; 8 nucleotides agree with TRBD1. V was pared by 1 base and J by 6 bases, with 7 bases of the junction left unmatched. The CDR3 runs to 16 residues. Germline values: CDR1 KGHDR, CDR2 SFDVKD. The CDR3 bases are TGTGCCACCAGTGATTTTGCAGGGGGCGAAATTCAGCCCCAGCATTTT. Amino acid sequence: CATSDFAGGEIQPQHF.

CDR3 nucleotides: TGTGCCAGCAGTCCGGGGGAGAACACCGGGGAGCTGTTTTTT. Translation gives CASSPGENTGELFF. The chain couples TRBV27 to TRBJ2-2, with D tentatively TRBD2 (6 bases). The V gene's germline CDR1 is MNHEY and CDR2 SMNVEV (reference sequence). V was pared by 5 bases and J by 1 base, with 8 bases between. The CDR3 extends over 14 amino acids.

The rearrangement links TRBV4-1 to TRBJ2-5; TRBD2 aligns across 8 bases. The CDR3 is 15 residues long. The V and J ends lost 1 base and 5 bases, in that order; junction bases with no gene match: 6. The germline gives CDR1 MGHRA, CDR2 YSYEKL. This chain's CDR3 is CASSQGTRGGETQYF. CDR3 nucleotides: TGCGCCAGCAGCCAAGGGACTCGGGGGGGGGAGACCCAGTACTTC.

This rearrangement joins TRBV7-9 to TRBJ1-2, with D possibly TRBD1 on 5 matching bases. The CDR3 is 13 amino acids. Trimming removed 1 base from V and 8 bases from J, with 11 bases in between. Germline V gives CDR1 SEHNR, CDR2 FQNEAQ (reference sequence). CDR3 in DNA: TGTGCCAGCAGCTTAGAGGGGCTCGAAGGCTACACCTTC. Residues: CASSLEGLEGYTF.

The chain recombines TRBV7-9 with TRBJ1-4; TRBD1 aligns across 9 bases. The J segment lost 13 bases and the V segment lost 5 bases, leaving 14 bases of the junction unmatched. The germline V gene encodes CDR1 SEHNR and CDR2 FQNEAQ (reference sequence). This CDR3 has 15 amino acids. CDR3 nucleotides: TGTGCCAGCAGCCAAGGTCAGCTACAGGGACAGGGACTGTTTTTT. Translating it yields CASSQGQLQGQGLFF.

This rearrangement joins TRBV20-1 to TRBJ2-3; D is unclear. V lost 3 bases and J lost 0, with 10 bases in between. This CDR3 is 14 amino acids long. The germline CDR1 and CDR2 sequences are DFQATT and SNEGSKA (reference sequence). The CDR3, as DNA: TGCAGTGCTAGTAGCCCTACCAGCACAGATACGCAGTATTTT. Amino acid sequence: CSASSPTSTDTQYF.

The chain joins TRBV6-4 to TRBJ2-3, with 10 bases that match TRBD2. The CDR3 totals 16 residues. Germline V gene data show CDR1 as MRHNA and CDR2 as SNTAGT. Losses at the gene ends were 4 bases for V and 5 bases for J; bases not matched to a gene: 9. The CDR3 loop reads CASSANGTSVEDTQYF. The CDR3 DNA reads TGTGCCAGCAGTGCCAACGGGACTAGCGTGGAAGATACGCAGTATTTT.

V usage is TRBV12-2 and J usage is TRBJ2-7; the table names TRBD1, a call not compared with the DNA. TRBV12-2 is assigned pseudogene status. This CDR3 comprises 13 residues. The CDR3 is CAGRGGQNYEQYV. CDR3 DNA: TGTGCGGGCCGAGGGGGACAGAATTACGAGCAGTACGTC.

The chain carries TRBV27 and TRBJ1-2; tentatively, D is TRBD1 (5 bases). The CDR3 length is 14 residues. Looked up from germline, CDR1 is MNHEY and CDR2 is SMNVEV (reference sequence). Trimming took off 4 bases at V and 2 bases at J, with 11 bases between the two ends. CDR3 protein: CASSSRDENYGYTF. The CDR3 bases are TGTGCCAGCAGTTCCAGGGATGAAAACTATGGCTACACCTTC.

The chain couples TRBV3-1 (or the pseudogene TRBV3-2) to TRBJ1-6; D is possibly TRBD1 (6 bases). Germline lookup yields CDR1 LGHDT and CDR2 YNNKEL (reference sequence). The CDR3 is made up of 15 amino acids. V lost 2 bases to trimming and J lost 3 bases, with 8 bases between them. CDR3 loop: CASSQRQDYNSPLHF. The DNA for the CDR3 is TGTGCCAGCAGCCAAAGACAGGACTATAATTCACCCCTCCACTTT.